The 29 T cell receptor beta chains in this list originate from one sample, sequenced in a study of vaccination effects on CD4 cells after COVID-19. Their recognized antigens are unknown. Sequencing followed a ViraFEST assay step that expanded antigen-specific CD4+ T cells with viral peptide pools. CD4+ T cells were isolated after about eleven days of culture. SARS-CoV-2 infected the person between March and December 2020, as confirmed by PCR. Clones were read by immunoSEQ multiplex PCR, and TCRdb kept only the in-frame ones, dropping some. Of about 33,000 clones listed, approximately 72% are singletons. The sequences come from CD4+ T cells from PBMCs cultured with HCoV-NL63 spike peptides, collected before COVID-19 vaccination. The source is a human donor who had a prior SARS-CoV-2 infection.

The V call is TRBV18, the J call TRBJ1-2, with no clear D. Between the trimmed V and J ends, which lost 1 base and 14 bases, there was a span of 17 bases. Germline CDR1 KGHSH, CDR2 LQKENI. The CDR3 consists of 13 residues. The DNA of the CDR3 is TGTGCCAGCTCACCACAGGGTGGTGTACGGTTGACCTTC. Its translation is CASSPQGGVRLTF.

This sequence joins TRBV20-1 and TRBJ2-5; 7 positions match TRBD2. The CDR3 spans 12 residues. The V segment lost 3 bases and the J segment 5 bases; nucleotides outside the gene matches: 3. From germline, CDR1 is DFQATT and CDR2 SNEGSKA (reference sequence). CDR3: CSASDGGETQYF. In nucleotides, the CDR3 is TGCAGTGCTAGTGACGGGGGGGAGACCCAGTACTTC.

The rearrangement uses TRBV28 and TRBJ2-2, with 11 bases that match TRBD2. This CDR3 has 16 amino acids. CDR1 is MDHEN and CDR2 is SYDVKM in the germline V gene. Trimming cost V 4 bases and J 2 bases; bases outside gene matches: 3. The CDR3 sequence is CASSWLAGGNTGELFF. As DNA, the CDR3 is TGTGCCAGCAGTTGGCTAGCGGGAGGAAACACCGGGGAGCTGTTTTTT.

V usage is TRBV7-2 and J usage is TRBJ1-1, with D possibly TRBD1 on 5 matching bases. CDR1 and CDR2 from the germline V gene are SGHTA and FQGNSA. The CDR3 covers 13 residues. V was clipped by 5 bases and J by 1 base, with 8 bases between them. CDR3 DNA sequence: TGTGCCAGCAGCCGGGACGGGAACACTGAAGCTTTCTTT. Its protein is CASSRDGNTEAFF.

This clone was detected once. The V call is TRBV6-6, the J call TRBJ1-6; D unresolved. Germline-derived CDR1 and CDR2 are MNHNY and SVGAGI (reference sequence). The CDR3 covers 13 residues. V lost 0 bases, J lost 14 bases, and 11 bases lay in between. The CDR3 nucleotides read TGTGCCAGCAGTTACTCCGACGGGGTGGCCCTCCACTTT. Its protein is CASSYSDGVALHF.

This chain uses TRBV2 with TRBJ1-6; no reliable D call. Germline V gene lookup returns CDR1 SNHLY and CDR2 FYNNEI. This CDR3 spans 16 amino acids. Trimming left V 2 bases short and J 3 bases short, with 11 bases between. The CDR3 DNA sequence: TGTGCCAGCAGTGAACGGGGAAGCTACTATAATTCACCCCTCCACTTT. This encodes CASSERGSYYNSPLHF.

The chain couples TRBV18 to TRBJ2-3, with TRBD2 identical over 9 bases. V shed 3 bases and J 2 bases; nucleotides not matched to a gene: 6. This CDR3 contains 16 residues. From germline, CDR1 is KGHSH and CDR2 LQKENI. The DNA for the CDR3 is TGTGCCAGCTCACCCCTTAGCGGGAGCATCACAGATACGCAGTATTTT. It translates to CASSPLSGSITDTQYF.

The rearrangement links TRBV9 to TRBJ2-1, with TRBD2 matching over 9 bases. After removal of 4 bases from V and 14 bases from J, the junction contained 13 bases not matched to a gene. CDR3 length: 14 amino acids. CDR1 SGDLS and CDR2 YYNGEE come from the germline V gene. CDR3 sequence reads: CASSFDTSSGTKFF. The CDR3 DNA is TGTGCCAGCAGCTTCGACACCTCTAGCGGGACGAAGTTCTTC. Looking up the rest from reference TRBV9 and TRBJ2-1 gives the full variable domain: DSGVTQTPKHLITATGQRVTLRCSPRSGDLSVYWYQQSLDQGLQFLIQYYNGEERAKGNILERFSAQQFPDLHSELNLSSLELGDSALYFCASSFDTSSGTKFFGPGTRLTVL.

This clone was seen more than once but under ten times. This chain links TRBV19 with TRBJ2-1; D perhaps matches TRBD1 (5 bases). The CDR3 is 14 amino acids. Between the trimmed V and J ends, which lost 4 bases and 12 bases, there was a span of 19 bases. Germline-derived CDR1 and CDR2 are LNHDA and SQIVND (reference sequence). The DNA for the CDR3 is TGTGCCAGTAGTACCAGGAATAGGGGTAGGGGGCAGTTCTTC. Residues: CASSTRNRGRGQFF.

The CDR3 DNA follows: TGCAGCGTTGTCGGTTTGGGCGGGGGCACAGATACGCAGTATTTT. It is translated as CSVVGLGGGTDTQYF. The V and J genes are TRBV29-1 and TRBJ2-3; D possibly corresponds to TRBD2 (6 bases). The CDR3 extends over 15 amino acids. Trimming took off 4 bases at V and 1 base at J, with 15 bases between the two ends. In germline, CDR1 is SQVTM, CDR2 ANQGSEA.

The J gene is TRBJ1-3, the V gene TRBV19; D unresolved. CDR1 LNHDA and CDR2 SQIVND come from the germline V gene (reference sequence). V was shortened by 3 bases and J by 0 bases, with 15 bases between the two germline ends. The CDR3 length is 17 residues. The CDR3 region has the DNA TGTGCCAGTAGTATGTGGTCTGTACAAAGCTCTGGAAACACCATATATTTT. It translates to CASSMWSVQSSGNTIYF.

The rearrangement uses TRBV11-3 and TRBJ2-3, with a possible D match to TRBD2 (5 bases). The V end lost 5 bases, the J end lost 2 bases, and 11 bases lay between the germline ends. The CDR3 contains 14 residues. Germline values: CDR1 SGHNT, CDR2 YENEEA. Written as DNA, the CDR3 is TGTGCCAGCAGCAAGCGGTACATCACAGATACGCAGTATTTT. Its protein product is CASSKRYITDTQYF.

This clone appeared a few times. The chain carries TRBV5-4 and TRBJ2-7; D is unclear. The germline V gene encodes CDR1 SGHNT and CDR2 YYREEE (reference sequence). Trimming pared 2 bases from V and 1 base from J, leaving 10 bases between. This CDR3 contains 14 residues. The CDR3 nucleotides read TGTGCCAGCAGCTTATTCGGGTATTCCTACGAGCAGTACTTC. Protein product: CASSLFGYSYEQYF. The full variable domain, completed using reference TRBV5-4 and TRBJ2-7, is ETGVTQSPTHLIKTRGQQVTLRCSSQSGHNTVSWYQQALGQGPQFIFQYYREEENGRGNFPPRFSGLQFPNYSSELNVNALELDDSALYLCASSLFGYSYEQYFGPGTRLTVT.

This clone was observed a few times. The chain links TRBV5-1 to TRBJ1-4; a weak D match, TRBD1 (6 bases). Trimming removed 3 bases from V and 5 bases from J, with 20 bases in between. The germline gives CDR1 SGHRS, CDR2 YFSETQ. This CDR3 region has 17 residues. CDR3 coding DNA: TGCGCCAGCAGCTGGGGGCAGGGGCAGATCCTCAATGAAAAACTGTTTTTT. It translates to CASSWGQGQILNEKLFF.

The chain uses TRBV5-1 and TRBJ1-1; 7 positions match TRBD1. V lost 4 bases, J lost 0 bases, and 9 bases stayed unmatched. The V gene's germline CDR1 is SGHRS and CDR2 YFSETQ. There are 16 residues in the CDR3. The DNA of the CDR3 is TGCGCCAGCAGCCCTTCCCCCGACAGGGTGAACACTGAAGCTTTCTTT. It yields the protein CASSPSPDRVNTEAFF.

The CDR3 bases are TGTGCCAGCAGCCCCGCCAGGGGCACAGATACGCAGTATTTT. This gives the protein CASSPARGTDTQYF. The chain has TRBV11-2 and TRBJ2-3, with D perhaps matching TRBD1 (5 bases). V dropped 5 bases and J dropped 1 base, with 10 bases sitting between them. This CDR3 contains 14 residues. Germline assignment: CDR1 SGHAT and CDR2 FQNNGV.

This clone was seen more than once but under ten times. V is TRBV29-1 and J is TRBJ1-2; 7 positions match TRBD1. After removal of 2 bases from V and 3 bases from J, the junction contained 3 bases not matched to a gene. The CDR3 extends over 13 amino acids. Germline-derived CDR1 and CDR2 are SQVTM and ANQGSEA. The CDR3 reads CSVETQGDYGYTF. DNA of the CDR3: TGCAGCGTTGAAACCCAGGGGGACTATGGCTACACCTTC.

This clone occurred a few times. The chain has TRBV4-1 and TRBJ2-7, with D tentatively TRBD1 (5 bases). This CDR3 contains 14 residues. V lost 1 base and J lost 2, with 9 bases in between. The germline gives CDR1 MGHRA, CDR2 YSYEKL. Written as DNA, the CDR3 is TGCGCCAGCAGCCAAGTAACAGGAACCTACGAGCAGTACTTC. It yields the protein CASSQVTGTYEQYF.

V is TRBV13 and J is TRBJ1-2; D is perhaps TRBD1 (5 bases). Germline V gene data show CDR1 as PRHDT and CDR2 as FYEKMQ (reference sequence). The CDR3 spans 17 residues. Trimming shortened V by 2 bases and J by 4 bases, and 20 bases separated the two germline ends. As DNA, the CDR3 is TGTGCCAGCAGCTTACGTTCTTGGTCGGCAGGGATCTATGGCTACACCTTC. Its translation is CASSLRSWSAGIYGYTF.

This sequence joins TRBV7-2 and TRBJ2-6; D not resolved. V lost 1 base to trimming and J lost 0 bases, with 16 bases between them. The CDR3 consists of 19 residues. Germline V lookup: CDR1 SGHTA, CDR2 FQGNSA. CDR3 nucleotide sequence: TGTGCCAGCAGCTTAGACGTCCAGTCCCCACTCTCTGGGGCCAACGTCCTGACTTTC. Translation gives CASSLDVQSPLSGANVLTF.

This chain joins TRBV15 and TRBJ2-2, with a tentative D call TRBD1 (5 bases). This CDR3 contains 17 residues. Between the trimmed V and J ends, which lost 0 bases and 2 bases, there was a span of 13 bases. The V gene's germline CDR1 is LNHNV and CDR2 YYDKDF (reference sequence). In nucleotides, the CDR3 is TGTGCCACCAGCAGAGATTCTCAGGGTCATAACACCGGGGAGCTGTTTTTT. Amino acid sequence: CATSRDSQGHNTGELFF.

The sample holds a few counts of this clone. This chain connects TRBV2 to TRBJ2-3, with D uncertain. The ends were cut back, 1 base at V and 1 base at J, with 15 bases in the middle. The CDR3 length is 17 residues. The germline V gene encodes CDR1 SNHLY and CDR2 FYNNEI. In DNA, the CDR3 is TGTGCCAGCAGTGAAGAGGTCTACGTGGTTGGCACAGATACGCAGTATTTT. The encoded protein is CASSEEVYVVGTDTQYF.

This clone was counted a few times. J is TRBJ2-2 and V is TRBV6-5; 9 bases fit TRBD1. Per germline, CDR1 MNHEY and CDR2 SVGAGI. The ends lost 4 bases at V and 1 base at J; junction bases unmatched: 4. There are 16 residues in the CDR3. CDR3 nucleotides: TGTGCCAGCAGTTCCGGGACAGGGAAGAACACCGGGGAGCTGTTTTTT. Protein sequence: CASSSGTGKNTGELFF.

This sequence joins TRBV7-2 and TRBJ2-1, with TRBD2 identical over 8 bases. Looked up from germline, CDR1 is SGHTA and CDR2 is FQGNSA. V was clipped by 1 base and J by 15 bases; unmatched bases: 14. This CDR3 has 15 amino acids. CDR3 DNA: TGTGCCAGCAGCTTAGGGCCGGGAGGGATCCAGGTGTGGTTCTTC. Protein: CASSLGPGGIQVWFF.

The rearrangement uses TRBV4-3 and TRBJ2-1, with a possible D match to TRBD1 (5 bases). Trimming left V 1 base short and J 5 bases short, with 12 bases between. Germline V gives CDR1 LGHNA, CDR2 YSLEER. This CDR3 is 15 amino acids long. CDR3 in DNA: TGCGCCAGCAGCCAAGGATCAGGGTATGACAATGAGCAGTTCTTC. It yields the protein CASSQGSGYDNEQFF.

This clone was seen a single time. V and J are TRBV24-1 and TRBJ1-1; TRBD1 aligns across 7 bases. Looked up from germline, CDR1 is KGHDR and CDR2 is SFDVKD. The CDR3 has 17 residues. Losses at the gene ends were 4 bases for V and 0 bases for J; bases not matched to a gene: 10. The chain's CDR3 is CATSDTTGFRMNTEAFF. CDR3 DNA: TGTGCCACCAGTGACACGACAGGGTTTCGTATGAACACTGAAGCTTTCTTT.

The chain has TRBV24-1 and TRBJ2-1; 14 bases are shared with TRBD2. From germline, CDR1 is KGHDR and CDR2 SFDVKD. The CDR3 length is 17 residues. V dropped 0 bases and J dropped 7; count of bases not matched to a gene: 4. The CDR3 coding sequence is TGTGCCACCAGTGATTTGGTGACTAGCGGGAGGGGAAATGAGCAGTTCTTC. It is translated as CATSDLVTSGRGNEQFF.

This chain links TRBV6-2 or TRBV6-3 with TRBJ1-4; the D gene is possibly TRBD1 (6 bases). The CDR3 consists of 15 residues. Germline V gene sequence: CDR1 MNHEY, CDR2 SVGEGT. The germline V and J ends were trimmed by 6 bases and 10 bases, with 21 bases remaining between them. The CDR3 sequence: CASRYGQLRVGKLFF. The CDR3 region has the DNA TGTGCCAGCAGATACGGACAGTTGAGGGTTGGAAAACTGTTTTTT.

J is TRBJ2-1 and V is TRBV6-4, with a possible D match to TRBD2 (6 bases). Trimming pared 0 bases from V and 6 bases from J, leaving 12 bases between. This CDR3 contains 15 residues. Per germline, CDR1 MRHNA and CDR2 SNTAGT. The CDR3 DNA sequence: TGTGCCAGCAGTGACTCGGGGGGAGAGGCCAATGAGCAGTTCTTC. It translates to CASSDSGGEANEQFF.